This paragraph reports one T cell receptor beta chain. The data belong to a study of blood T cells in healthy people across ages. Sample donors were healthy Caucasian individuals that came from Russia, aged 6 to 90. Isolating PBMCs gave at least 6 million of these cells per sample. V was clipped by 3 bases and J by 1 base, with 13 bases between them. The germline V gene has CDR1 SGDLS and CDR2 YYNGEE. This CDR3 has 15 amino acids. Next came a second PCR, run for about 6 to 11 cycles, which used a sample-barcoded 5' primer along with a J-beta primer mix. TCRdb independently ran MiXCR on the 5' RACE reads; one entry per CDR3 protein. This table has about 600,000 distinct CDR3 sequences, 40% to 55% appearing once.

The V call is TRBV9, the J call TRBJ1-2, with TRBD1 as a possible D gene (6 bases). The source is a man at least 80 years old in good health. The sample comprised blood. The chain's CDR3 is CASSGAAGVNYGYTF. The CDR3 DNA reads as TGTGCCAGCAGCGGAGCGGCAGGGGTTAACTATGGCTACACCTTC.